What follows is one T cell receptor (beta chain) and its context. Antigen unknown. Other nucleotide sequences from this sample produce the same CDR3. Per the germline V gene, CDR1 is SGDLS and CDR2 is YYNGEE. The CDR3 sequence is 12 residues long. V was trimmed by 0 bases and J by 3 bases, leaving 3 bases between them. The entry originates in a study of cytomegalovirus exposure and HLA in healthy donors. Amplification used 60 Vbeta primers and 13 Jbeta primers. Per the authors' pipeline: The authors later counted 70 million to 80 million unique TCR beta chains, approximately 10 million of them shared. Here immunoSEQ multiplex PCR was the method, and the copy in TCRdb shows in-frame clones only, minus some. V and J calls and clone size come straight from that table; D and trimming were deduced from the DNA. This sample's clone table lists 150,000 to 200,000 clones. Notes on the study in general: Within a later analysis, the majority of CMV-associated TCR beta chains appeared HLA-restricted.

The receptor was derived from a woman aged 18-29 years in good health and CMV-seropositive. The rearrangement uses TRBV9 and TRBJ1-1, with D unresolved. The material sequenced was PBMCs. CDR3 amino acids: CASSVGHTEAFF. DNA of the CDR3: TGTGCCAGCAGCGTAGGGCACACTGAAGCTTTCTTT. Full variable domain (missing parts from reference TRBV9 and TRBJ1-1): DSGVTQTPKHLITATGQRVTLRCSPRSGDLSVYWYQQSLDQGLQFLIQYYNGEERAKGNILERFSAQQFPDLHSELNLSSLELGDSALYFCASSVGHTEAFFGQGTRLTVV.